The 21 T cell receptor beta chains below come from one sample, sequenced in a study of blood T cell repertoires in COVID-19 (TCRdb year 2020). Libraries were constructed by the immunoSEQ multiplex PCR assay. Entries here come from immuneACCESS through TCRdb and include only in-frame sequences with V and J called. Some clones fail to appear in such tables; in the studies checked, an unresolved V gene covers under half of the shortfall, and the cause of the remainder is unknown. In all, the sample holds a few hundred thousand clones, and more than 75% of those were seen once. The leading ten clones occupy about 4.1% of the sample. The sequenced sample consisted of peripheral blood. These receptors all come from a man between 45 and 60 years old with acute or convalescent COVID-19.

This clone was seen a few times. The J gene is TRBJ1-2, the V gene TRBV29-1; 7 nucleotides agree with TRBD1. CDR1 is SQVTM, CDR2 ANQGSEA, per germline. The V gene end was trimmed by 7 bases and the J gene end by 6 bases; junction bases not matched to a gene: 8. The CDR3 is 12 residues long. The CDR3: CSGHGQEDGYTF. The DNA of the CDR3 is TGCAGCGGTCACGGACAGGAAGATGGCTACACCTTC. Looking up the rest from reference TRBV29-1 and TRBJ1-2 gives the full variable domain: SAVISQKPSRDICQRGTSLTIQCQVDSQVTMMFWYRQQPGQSLTLIATANQGSEATYESGFVIDKFPISRPNLTFSTLTVSNMSPEDSSIYLCSGHGQEDGYTFGSGTRLTVV.

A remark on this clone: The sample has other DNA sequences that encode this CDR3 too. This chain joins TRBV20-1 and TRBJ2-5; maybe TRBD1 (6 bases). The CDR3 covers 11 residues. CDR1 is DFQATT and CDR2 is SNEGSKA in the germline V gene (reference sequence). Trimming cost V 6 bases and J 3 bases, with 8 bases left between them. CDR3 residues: CSANREETQYF. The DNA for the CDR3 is TGCAGTGCCAACAGGGAAGAGACCCAGTACTTC.

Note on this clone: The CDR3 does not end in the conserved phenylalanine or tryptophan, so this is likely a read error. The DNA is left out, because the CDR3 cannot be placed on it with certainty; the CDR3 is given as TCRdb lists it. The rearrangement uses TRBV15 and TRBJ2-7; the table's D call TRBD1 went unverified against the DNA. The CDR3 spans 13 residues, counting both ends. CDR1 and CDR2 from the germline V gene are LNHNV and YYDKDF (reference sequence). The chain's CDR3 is CATSRDLGQHPLL.

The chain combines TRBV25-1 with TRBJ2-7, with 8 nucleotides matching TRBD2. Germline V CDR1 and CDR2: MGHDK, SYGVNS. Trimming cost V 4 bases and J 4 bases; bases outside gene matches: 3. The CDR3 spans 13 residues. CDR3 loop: CASSVSGGYEQYF. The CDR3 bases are TGTGCCAGCAGTGTAAGCGGGGGTTACGAGCAGTACTTC.

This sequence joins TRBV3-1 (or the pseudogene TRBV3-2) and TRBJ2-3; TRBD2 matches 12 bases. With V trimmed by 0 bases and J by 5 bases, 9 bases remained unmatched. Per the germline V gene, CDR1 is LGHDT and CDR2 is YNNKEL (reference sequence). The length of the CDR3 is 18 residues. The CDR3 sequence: CASSQEERLAGVIDTQYF. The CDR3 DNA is TGTGCCAGCAGCCAAGAGGAAAGACTAGCGGGGGTTATAGATACGCAGTATTTT.

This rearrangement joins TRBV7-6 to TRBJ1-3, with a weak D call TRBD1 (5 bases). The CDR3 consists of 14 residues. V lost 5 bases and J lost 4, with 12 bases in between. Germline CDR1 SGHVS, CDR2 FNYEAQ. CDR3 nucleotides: TGTGCCAGCAGCCTCGGGGGACCCGGAAACACCATATATTTT. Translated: CASSLGGPGNTIYF.

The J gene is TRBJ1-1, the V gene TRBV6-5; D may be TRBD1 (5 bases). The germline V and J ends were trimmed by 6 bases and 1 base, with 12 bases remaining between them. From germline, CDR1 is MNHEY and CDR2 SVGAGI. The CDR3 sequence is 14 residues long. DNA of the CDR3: TGTGCCAGCAGCTCTTGGGGCGAGAACACTGAAGCTTTCTTT. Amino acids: CASSSWGENTEAFF.

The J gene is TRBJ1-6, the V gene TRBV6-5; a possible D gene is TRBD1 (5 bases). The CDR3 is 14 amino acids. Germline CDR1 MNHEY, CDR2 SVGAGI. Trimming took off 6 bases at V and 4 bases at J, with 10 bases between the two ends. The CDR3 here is CASRPQGYNSPLHF. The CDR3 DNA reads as TGTGCCAGCAGGCCCCAGGGTTATAATTCACCCCTCCACTTT.

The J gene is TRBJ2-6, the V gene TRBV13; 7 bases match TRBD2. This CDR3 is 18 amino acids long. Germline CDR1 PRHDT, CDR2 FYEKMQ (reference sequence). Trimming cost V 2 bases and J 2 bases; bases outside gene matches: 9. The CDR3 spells CASSLRNQGGTGANVLTF. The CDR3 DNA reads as TGTGCCAGCAGCTTAAGGAACCAGGGAGGGACTGGGGCCAACGTCCTGACTTTC.

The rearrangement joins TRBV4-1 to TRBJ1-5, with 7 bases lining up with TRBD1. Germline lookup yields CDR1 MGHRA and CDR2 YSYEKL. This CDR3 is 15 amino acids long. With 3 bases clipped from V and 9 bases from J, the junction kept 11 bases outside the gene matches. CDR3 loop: CASSQFYRGGSPQHF. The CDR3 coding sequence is TGCGCCAGCAGCCAGTTTTACAGGGGAGGCTCGCCCCAGCATTTT.

For the CDR3, the DNA is TGTGCCAGCAGCTTAGTGGGGACAGTGTATGGCTACACCTTC. It translates to CASSLVGTVYGYTF. The gene calls are TRBV7-9 and TRBJ1-2; 7 positions match TRBD1. Trimming at V came to 1 base and at J to 5 bases, leaving 4 bases not matched to a gene. This CDR3 is built from 14 residues. In germline, CDR1 is SEHNR, CDR2 FQNEAQ (reference sequence).

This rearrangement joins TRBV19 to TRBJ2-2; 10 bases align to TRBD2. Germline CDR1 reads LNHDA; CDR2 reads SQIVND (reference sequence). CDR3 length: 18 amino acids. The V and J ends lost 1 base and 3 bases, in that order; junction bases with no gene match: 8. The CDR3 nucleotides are TGTGCCAGTAGTATAGGAGTAGCGGGGGGCCGGGACACCGGGGAGCTGTTTTTT. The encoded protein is CASSIGVAGGRDTGELFF.

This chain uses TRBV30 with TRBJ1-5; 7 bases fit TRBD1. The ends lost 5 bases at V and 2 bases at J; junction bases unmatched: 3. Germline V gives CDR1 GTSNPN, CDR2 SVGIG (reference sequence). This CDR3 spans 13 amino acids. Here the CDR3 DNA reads TGTGCCTGGGCTGGACAGGGCAATCAGCCCCAGCATTTT. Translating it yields CAWAGQGNQPQHF.

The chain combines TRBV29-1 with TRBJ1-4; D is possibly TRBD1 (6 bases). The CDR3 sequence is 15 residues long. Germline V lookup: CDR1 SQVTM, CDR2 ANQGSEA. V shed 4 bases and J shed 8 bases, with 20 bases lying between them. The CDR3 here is CSVGAGAYSAEKLFF. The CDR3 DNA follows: TGCAGCGTTGGTGCAGGGGCTTACTCAGCAGAAAAACTGTTTTTT.

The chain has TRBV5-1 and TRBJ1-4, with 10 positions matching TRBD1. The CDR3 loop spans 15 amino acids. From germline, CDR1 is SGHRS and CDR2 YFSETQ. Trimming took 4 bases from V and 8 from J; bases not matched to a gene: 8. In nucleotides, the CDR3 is TGCGCCAGCAGCCTGAGGACAGGGGGAAACGAAAAACTGTTTTTT. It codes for CASSLRTGGNEKLFF.

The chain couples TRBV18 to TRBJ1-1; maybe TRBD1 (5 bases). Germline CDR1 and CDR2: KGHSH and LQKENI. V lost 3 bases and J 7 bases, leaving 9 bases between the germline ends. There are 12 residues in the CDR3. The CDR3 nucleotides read TGTGCCAGCTCACCTCGGGGGTATGAAGCTTTCTTT. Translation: CASSPRGYEAFF.

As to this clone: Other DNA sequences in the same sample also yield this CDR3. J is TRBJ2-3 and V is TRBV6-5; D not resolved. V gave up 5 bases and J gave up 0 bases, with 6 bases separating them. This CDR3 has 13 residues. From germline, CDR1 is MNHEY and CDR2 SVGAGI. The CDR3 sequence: CASSPGSTDTQYF. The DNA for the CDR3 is TGTGCCAGCAGTCCCGGGAGCACAGATACGCAGTATTTT.

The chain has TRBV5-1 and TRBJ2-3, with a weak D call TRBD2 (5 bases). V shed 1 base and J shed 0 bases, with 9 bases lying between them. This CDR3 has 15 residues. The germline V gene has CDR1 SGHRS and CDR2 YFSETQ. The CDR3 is CASSLYGLSTDTQYF. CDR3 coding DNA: TGCGCCAGCAGCTTGTACGGACTGAGCACAGATACGCAGTATTTT.

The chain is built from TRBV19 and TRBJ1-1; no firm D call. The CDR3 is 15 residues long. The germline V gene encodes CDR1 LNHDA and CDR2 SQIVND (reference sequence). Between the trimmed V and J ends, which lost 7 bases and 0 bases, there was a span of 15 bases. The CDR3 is CASNPTGSLNTEAFF. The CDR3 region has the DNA TGTGCCAGTAACCCCACCGGGTCCTTGAACACTGAAGCTTTCTTT.

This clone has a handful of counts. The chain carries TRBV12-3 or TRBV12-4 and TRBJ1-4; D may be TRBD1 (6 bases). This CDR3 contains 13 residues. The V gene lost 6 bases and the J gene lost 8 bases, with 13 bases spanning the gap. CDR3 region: CASRGGRLEKLFF. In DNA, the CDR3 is TGTGCCAGCAGGGGGGGGCGCTTGGAAAAACTGTTTTTT.

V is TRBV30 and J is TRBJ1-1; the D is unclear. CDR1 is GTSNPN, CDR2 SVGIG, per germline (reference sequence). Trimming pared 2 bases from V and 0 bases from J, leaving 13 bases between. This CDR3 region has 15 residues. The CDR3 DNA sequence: TGTGCCTGGAGTCCCCTAAGTGGGCTGAACACTGAAGCTTTCTTT. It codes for CAWSPLSGLNTEAFF.